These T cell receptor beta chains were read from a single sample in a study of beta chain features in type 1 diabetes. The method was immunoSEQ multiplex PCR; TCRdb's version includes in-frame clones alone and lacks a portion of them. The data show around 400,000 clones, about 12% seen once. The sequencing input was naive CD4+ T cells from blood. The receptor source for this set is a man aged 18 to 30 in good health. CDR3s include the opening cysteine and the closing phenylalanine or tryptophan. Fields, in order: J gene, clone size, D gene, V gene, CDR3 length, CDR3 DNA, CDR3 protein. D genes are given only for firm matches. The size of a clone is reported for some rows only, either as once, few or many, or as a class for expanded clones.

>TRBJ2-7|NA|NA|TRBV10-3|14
TGTGCCATCAGGGGGGACGGGGGTTCCCACGAGCAGTACTTC
CAIRGDGGSHEQYF
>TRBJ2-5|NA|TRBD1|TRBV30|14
TGTGCCTGGTCCGGGACAGGGCGGAAAGAGACCCAGTACTTC
CAWSGTGRKETQYF
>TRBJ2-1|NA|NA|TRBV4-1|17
TGCGCCAGCAGCCAAGGGGCTAGCAGGGGCTCGTTTAATGAGCAGTTCTTC
CASSQGASRGSFNEQFF
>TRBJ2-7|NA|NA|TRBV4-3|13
TGCGCCAGCAGCCAAGGGGCGGGGTACGAGCAGTACTTC
CASSQGAGYEQYF
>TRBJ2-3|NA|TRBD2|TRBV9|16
TGTGCCAGCAGCGTAGTGGGTAGCGGGAGTATCGATACGCAGTATTTT
CASSVVGSGSIDTQYF
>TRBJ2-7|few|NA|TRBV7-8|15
TGTGCCAGCAGCTCGAAGCGGGTCTCCTCCTACGAGCAGTACTTC
CASSSKRVSSYEQYF
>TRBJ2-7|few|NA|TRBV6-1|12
TGTGCCAGCAGTTCCAGGGGATACGAGCAGTACTTC
CASSSRGYEQYF
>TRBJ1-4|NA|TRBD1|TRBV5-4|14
TGTGCCAGCAGCTCGGACAGGTGGGATGAAAAACTGTTTTTT
CASSSDRWDEKLFF
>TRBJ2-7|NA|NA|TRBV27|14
TGTGCCAGCAGTTTATCGAGGACAACCTACGAGCAGTACTTC
CASSLSRTTYEQYF
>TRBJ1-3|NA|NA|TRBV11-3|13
TGTGCCAGCAGCGAAAGAGCTGGAAACACCATATATTTT
CASSERAGNTIYF
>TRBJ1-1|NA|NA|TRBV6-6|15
TGTGCCAGCAGTACACCGGGACACTTAAACACTGAAGCTTTCTTT
CASSTPGHLNTEAFF
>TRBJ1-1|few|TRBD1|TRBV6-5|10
TGTGCCAGCGGACAGGGTGGCGCTTTCTTT
CASGQGGAFF
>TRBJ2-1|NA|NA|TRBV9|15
TGTGCCAGCAGCGTAGCCCCGGACAGCTACAATGAGCAGTTCTTC
CASSVAPDSYNEQFF
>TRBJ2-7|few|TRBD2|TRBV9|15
TGTGCCAGCAGCGGGGGACTAGCGGACGGCTACGAGCAGTACTTC
CASSGGLADGYEQYF
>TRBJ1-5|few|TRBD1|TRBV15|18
TGTGCCACCAGCGGTCAAAGAGGAGGGACAGTCGGCAATCAGCCCCAGCATTTT
CATSGQRGGTVGNQPQHF
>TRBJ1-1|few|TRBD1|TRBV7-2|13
TGTGCCAGCAGCTCCTACAGGGGCACTGAAGCTTTCTTT
CASSSYRGTEAFF
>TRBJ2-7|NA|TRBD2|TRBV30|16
TGTGCCTGGAGTGTGGGAGCGGGAGGTTTCTCCTACGAGCAGTACTTC
CAWSVGAGGFSYEQYF
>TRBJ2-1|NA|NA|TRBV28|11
TGTGCCAGCAGTTTAGGCAGGGGGCAGTTCTTC
CASSLGRGQFF
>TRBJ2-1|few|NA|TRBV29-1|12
TGCAGCGTTAGGACAGCTTACAATGAGCAGTTCTTC
CSVRTAYNEQFF
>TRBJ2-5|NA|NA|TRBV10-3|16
TGTGCCATCAGTGAATACCCCGGGACAAGGCAAGAGACCCAGTACTTC
CAISEYPGTRQETQYF
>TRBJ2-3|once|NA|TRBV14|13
TGTGCCAGCAGCTCAGGGGGGACAGATACGCAGTATTTT
CASSSGGTDTQYF
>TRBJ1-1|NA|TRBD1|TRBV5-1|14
TGCGCCAGCAGCCCGAACAGGGGAGGCACTGAAGCTTTCTTT
CASSPNRGGTEAFF
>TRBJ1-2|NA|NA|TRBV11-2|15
TGTGCCAGCAGCTTCTCGGGGACCAGGGGAAATGGCTACACCTTC
CASSFSGTRGNGYTF
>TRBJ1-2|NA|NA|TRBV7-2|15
TGTGCCAGCAGCTTAGTGGCGGGCACTAACTATGGCTACACCTTC
CASSLVAGTNYGYTF
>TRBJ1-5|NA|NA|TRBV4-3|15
TGCGCCAGCAGCCGGGACTCGGGAGGCAATCAGCCCCAGCATTTT
CASSRDSGGNQPQHF
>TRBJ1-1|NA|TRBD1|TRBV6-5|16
TGTGCCAGCAGTTACTGGACAGGGAAGCAGGGGACTGAAGCTTTCTTT
CASSYWTGKQGTEAFF
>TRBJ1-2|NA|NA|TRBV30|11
TGTGCGGGGGGTACTAACTATGGCTACACCTTC
CAGGTNYGYTF
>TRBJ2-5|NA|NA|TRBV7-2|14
TGTGCCAGCAGCCAGGGGTGGGGACAAGAGACCCAGTACTTC
CASSQGWGQETQYF
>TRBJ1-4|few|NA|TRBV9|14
TGTGCCAGCAGCGTAGCTACAGGGAACGGAAAACTGTTTTTT
CASSVATGNGKLFF
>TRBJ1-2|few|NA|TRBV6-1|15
TGTGCCAGCAGTGCCGATACCGGGACACTCTATGGCTACACCTTC
CASSADTGTLYGYTF
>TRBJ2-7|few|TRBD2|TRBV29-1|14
TGCAGCGTTGAAGGCCTAGCGGAACCCTACGAGCAGTACTTC
CSVEGLAEPYEQYF
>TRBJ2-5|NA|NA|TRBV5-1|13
TGCGCCAGCAGCTTGGGGCAGGGAGAGACCCAGTACTTC
CASSLGQGETQYF
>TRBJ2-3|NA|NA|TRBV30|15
TGTGCCTGGAGTGACTCTCCCAGGGGACGTTTGGGGCAGTATTTT
CAWSDSPRGRLGQYF
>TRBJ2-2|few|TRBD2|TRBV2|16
TGTGCCAGCAGGAGACTAGCGGGGGGACACACCGGGGAGCTGTTTTTT
CASRRLAGGHTGELFF
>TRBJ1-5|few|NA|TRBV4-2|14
TGTGCCAGCAGCCAAGCCGGTAGCAATCAGCCCCAGCATTTT
CASSQAGSNQPQHF
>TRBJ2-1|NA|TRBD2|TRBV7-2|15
TGTGCCAGCAGCTTAAGACTAGCGGGAGTCAATGAGCAGTTCTTC
CASSLRLAGVNEQFF